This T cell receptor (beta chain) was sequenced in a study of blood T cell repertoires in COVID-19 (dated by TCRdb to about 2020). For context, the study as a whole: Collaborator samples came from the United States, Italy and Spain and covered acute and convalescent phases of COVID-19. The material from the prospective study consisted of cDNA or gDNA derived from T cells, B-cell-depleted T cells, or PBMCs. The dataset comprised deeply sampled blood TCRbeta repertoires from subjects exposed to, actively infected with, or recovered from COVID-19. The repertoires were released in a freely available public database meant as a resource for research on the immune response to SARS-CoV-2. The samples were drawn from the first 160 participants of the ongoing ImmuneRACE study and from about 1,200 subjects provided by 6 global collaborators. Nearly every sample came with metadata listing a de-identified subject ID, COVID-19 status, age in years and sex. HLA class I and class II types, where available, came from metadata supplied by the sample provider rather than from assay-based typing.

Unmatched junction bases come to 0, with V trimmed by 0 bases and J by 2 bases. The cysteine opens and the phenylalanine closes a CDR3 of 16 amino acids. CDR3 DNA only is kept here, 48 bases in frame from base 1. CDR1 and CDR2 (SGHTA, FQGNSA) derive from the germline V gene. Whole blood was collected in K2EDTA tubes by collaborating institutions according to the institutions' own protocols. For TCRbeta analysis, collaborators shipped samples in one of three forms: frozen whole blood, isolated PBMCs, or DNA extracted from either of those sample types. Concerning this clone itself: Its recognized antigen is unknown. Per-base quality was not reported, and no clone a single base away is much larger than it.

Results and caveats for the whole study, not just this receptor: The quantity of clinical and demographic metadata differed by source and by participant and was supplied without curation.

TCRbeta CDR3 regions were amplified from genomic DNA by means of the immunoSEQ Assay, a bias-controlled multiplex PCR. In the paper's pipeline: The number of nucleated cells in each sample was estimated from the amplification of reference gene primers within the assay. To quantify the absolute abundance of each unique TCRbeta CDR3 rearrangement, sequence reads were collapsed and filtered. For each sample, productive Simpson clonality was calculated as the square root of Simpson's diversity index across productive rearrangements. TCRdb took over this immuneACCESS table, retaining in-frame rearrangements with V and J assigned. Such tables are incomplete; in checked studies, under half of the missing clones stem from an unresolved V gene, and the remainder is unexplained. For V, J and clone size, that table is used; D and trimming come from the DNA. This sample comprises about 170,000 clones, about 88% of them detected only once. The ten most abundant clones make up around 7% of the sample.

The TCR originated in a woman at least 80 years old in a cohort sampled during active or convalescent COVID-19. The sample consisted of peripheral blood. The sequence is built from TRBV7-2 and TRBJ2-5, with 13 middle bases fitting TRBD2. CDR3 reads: CASSLALAGGQETQYF. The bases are TGTGCCAGCAGCTTAGCACTAGCGGGGGGGCAAGAGACCCAGTACTTC.